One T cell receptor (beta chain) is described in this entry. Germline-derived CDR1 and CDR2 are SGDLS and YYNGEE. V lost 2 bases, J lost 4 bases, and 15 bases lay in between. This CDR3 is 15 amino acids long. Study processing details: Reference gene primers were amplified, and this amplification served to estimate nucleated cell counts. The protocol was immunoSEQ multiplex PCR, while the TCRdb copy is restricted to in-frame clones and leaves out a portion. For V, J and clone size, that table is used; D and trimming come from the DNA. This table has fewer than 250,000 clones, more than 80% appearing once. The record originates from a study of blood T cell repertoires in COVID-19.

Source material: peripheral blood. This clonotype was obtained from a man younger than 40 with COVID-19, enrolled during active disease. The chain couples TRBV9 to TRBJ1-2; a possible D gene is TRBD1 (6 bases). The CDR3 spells CASSVVAGAGYGYTF. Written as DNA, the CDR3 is TGTGCCAGCAGCGTCGTGGCAGGGGCGGGCTATGGCTACACCTTC.